This TCR beta chain was captured in a study of cytomegalovirus exposure and HLA in healthy donors. About the study: An analysis done earlier identified roughly 120 million unique TCR beta sequences from roughly 190 million T cells.

Findings of the study overall: Within a later analysis, the majority of CMV-associated TCR beta chains appeared HLA-restricted. It was reportedly the case that the classifier diagnosed cytomegalovirus status with high specificity and sensitivity. With later analysis, a missense DCLRE1C variant became linked to TCR beta V- and J-gene trimming.

Comment on this clone: The antigen remains unidentified.

The CDR3 sequence is 13 residues long. In germline, CDR1 is SQVTM, CDR2 ANQGSEA. V was shortened by 1 base and J by 6 bases, with 12 bases between the two germline ends. PCR involved 60 Vbeta and 13 Jbeta primers. Profiled with immunoSEQ multiplex PCR; TCRdb holds only in-frame clones, not every one. This sample has 54,000 or so clones; 70% to 80% occur once, and the top ten carry roughly 19%. Sample: PBMCs. The V gene is TRBV29-1, the J gene TRBJ1-2; tentatively, D is TRBD1 (5 bases). The sequence came from a woman in her sixties or seventies in good health and CMV-seropositive. DNA of the CDR3: TGCAGCGTTGAAGGGGGGAGGTCGGATGGCTACACCTTC. This encodes CSVEGGRSDGYTF.